This TCR beta chain derives from a study of technical replicates of blood from a few donors. Assay used: immunoSEQ multiplex PCR; TCRdb lists only in-frame clones, some missing. This repertoire shows 76,000 or so clones, roughly 91% found once; its top ten account for 0.25%. The germline V gene has CDR1 SSHAT and CDR2 FNYEAQ (reference sequence). This CDR3 has 13 amino acids. V was clipped by 5 bases and J by 6 bases, with 10 bases between them. Sequenced input: T cells isolated from PBMCs. The TCR was taken from a human donor in good health. The V gene is TRBV7-7, the J gene TRBJ2-2; maybe TRBD1 (5 bases). The CDR3, as DNA: TGTGCCAGCAGCACAGGAGCCCCCGGGGAGCTGTTTTTT. Amino acid sequence: CASSTGAPGELFF.